The entry that follows covers one T cell receptor (beta chain) sequence. Its antigen is not yet known. This sample is part of a study of T cells expressing NK-cell markers (dated by TCRdb to 2018 to 2020). Study-wide context: About 8 donors provided sorted CD3+CD56+NKG2C+, CD3+CD56+NKG2C- and CD3+CD56-NKG2C+ T-cell subsets, whose TCR beta-chain repertoires were profiled. Of the eight sequenced donors, seven were found to be HCMV-seropositive and one was found to be HCMV-seronegative. Randomly selected healthy volunteers, three men and five women, were used as the eight sequenced donors. Libraries were sequenced as 2 x 150 bp reads on Illumina HiSeq 2000/2500, MiSeq or NextSeq. Findings and caveats that apply to the study as a whole: For roughly six donors, the dominant CD3+CD56+NKG2C+ clonotypes were among the top 10 CD8+ clonotypes and accounted for about 1.0-7.5% of CD8+ T cells. Those dominant clonotypes were again the most abundant among CD3+CD56-NKG2C+ cells in several donors, at about 28.3-60.1%. Whether the expanded NKG2C-expressing T cell clones were specific for HCMV antigens was left unclear.

HCMV-specific IgG was detected in serum with a commercial ELISA kit to determine HCMV serostatus. Peripheral blood mononuclear cells were isolated from blood by Ficoll density gradient centrifugation. Reading the germline V gene gives CDR1 MDHEN and CDR2 SYDVKM. There are 16 amino acids in the CDR3, from cysteine to phenylalanine inclusive. No DNA is given. The instrument was an Illumina HiSeq 2000. The TCR beta cDNA libraries were made using 5'RACE template switching, a step that added both a universal primer site and unique molecular identifiers. Priming for cDNA synthesis came from the TCR beta constant segment, and two successive PCR amplification steps followed. In the original analysis: MIGEC was used to demultiplex reads and group reads by UMI, and MiTCR was used to assemble and quantify clonotypes. To exclude erroneous sequences, only TCR cDNA sequences supported by at least two reads were retained. Downstream repertoire analysis used the tcR package, and clonotypes were matched across fractions by CDR3 nucleotide sequence plus V segment. VDJmatch was used to annotate antigen specificity against VDJdb, with one amino acid substitution in CDR3 allowed. TCRdb reprocessed the reads, so every CDR3 protein sequence counts as one entry and DNA is not shown. For this entry, the V and J calls and clone size follow TCRdb and not the study's own pipeline. The table for this sample lists a few hundred thousand distinct CDR3 sequences. The top ten hold about 0.4% of the sample.

The sample consisted of blood T cells: a sorted CD56 or NKG2C T cell subset, CD4+ or CD8+ T cells, or bulk PBMC T cells (not recorded which). The receptor's source is a man aged 18 to 30 in good health. Donor details come from another sample of the same person, matched by shared clones. The chain couples TRBV28 to TRBJ2-7; TCRdb calls TRBD1, which cannot be checked without DNA. The CDR3 protein sequence reads: CASSSSHGQVDKGQYF.